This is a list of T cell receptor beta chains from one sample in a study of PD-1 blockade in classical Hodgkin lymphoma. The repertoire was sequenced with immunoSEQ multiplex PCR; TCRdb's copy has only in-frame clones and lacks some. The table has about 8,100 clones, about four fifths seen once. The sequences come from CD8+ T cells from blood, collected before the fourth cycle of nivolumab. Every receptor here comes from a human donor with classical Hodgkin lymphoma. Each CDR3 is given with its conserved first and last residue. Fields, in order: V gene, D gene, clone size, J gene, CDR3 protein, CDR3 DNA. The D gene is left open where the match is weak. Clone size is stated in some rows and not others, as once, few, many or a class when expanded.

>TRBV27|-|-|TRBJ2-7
CASSFRSSYEQYF
TGTGCCAGCAGTTTTCGTAGCTCCTACGAGCAGTACTTC
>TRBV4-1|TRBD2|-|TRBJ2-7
CASSQENWGGEQYF
TGCGCCAGCAGCCAAGAAAATTGGGGGGGCGAGCAGTACTTC
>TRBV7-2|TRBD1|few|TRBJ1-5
CASSRDRGRGNQPQHF
TGTGCCAGCAGCAGGGACAGGGGGAGGGGGAATCAGCCCCAGCATTTT
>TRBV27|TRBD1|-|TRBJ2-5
CASSLSGTGGDRETQYF
TGTGCCAGCAGTTTATCGGGGACAGGGGGGGATAGAGAGACCCAGTACTTC
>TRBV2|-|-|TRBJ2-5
CASSEGRQGKTQYF
TGTGCCAGCAGTGAGGGCCGCCAAGGGAAGACCCAGTACTTC
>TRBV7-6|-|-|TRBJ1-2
CASSIETVYGYTF
TGTGCCAGCAGCATCGAGACAGTCTATGGCTACACCTTC
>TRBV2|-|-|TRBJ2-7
CASSVTGSYEQYF
TGTGCCAGCAGTGTTACTGGTTCCTACGAGCAGTACTTC
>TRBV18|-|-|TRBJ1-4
CASSPQDLNEKLFF
TGTGCCAGCTCACCCCAGGACCTTAATGAAAAACTGTTTTTT
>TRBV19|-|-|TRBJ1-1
CASSIQANTEAFF
TGTGCCAGTAGTATTCAGGCGAACACTGAAGCTTTCTTT
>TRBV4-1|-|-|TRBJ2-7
CASSTRQDSYEQYF
TGCGCCAGCAGCACCCGACAGGATTCCTACGAGCAGTACTTC
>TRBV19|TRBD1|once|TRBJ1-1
CASRMTGEGTEAFF
TGTGCCAGTAGGATGACAGGGGAGGGCACTGAAGCTTTCTTT
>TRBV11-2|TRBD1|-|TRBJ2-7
CASSYGTGGSYEQYF
TGTGCCAGCAGCTATGGTACAGGGGGGTCCTACGAGCAGTACTTC
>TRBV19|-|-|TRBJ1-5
CASRGGSGNQPQHF
TGTGCCAGTAGGGGGGGGTCTGGCAATCAGCCCCAGCATTTT
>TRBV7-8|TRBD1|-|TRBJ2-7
CASTETGGNEQYF
TGTGCCAGCACAGAGACAGGGGGCAACGAGCAGTACTTC
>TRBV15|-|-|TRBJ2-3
CATSRDRGTGTDTQYF
TGTGCCACCAGCAGAGATCGCGGGACAGGCACAGATACGCAGTATTTT
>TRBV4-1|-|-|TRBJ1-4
CASSQRTTILNEKLFF
TGCGCCAGCAGCCAAAGGACGACAATCCTTAATGAAAAACTGTTTTTT
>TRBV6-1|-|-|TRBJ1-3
CASSEVRVPSGNTIYF
TGTGCCAGCAGTGAAGTCAGGGTGCCCTCTGGAAACACCATATATTTT
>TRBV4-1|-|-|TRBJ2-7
CASSQVGWGMTGLKRDEQYF
TGCGCCAGCAGCCAAGTCGGGTGGGGTATGACAGGCCTTAAAAGGGACGAGCAGTACTTC
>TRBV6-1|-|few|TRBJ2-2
CASSAFPGTSNTGELFF
TGTGCCAGCAGTGCATTCCCCGGGACTTCGAACACCGGGGAGCTGTTTTTT
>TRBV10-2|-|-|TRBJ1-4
CASNVAPQGGREKLFF
TGCGCCAGCAACGTGGCGCCCCAAGGCGGGCGTGAAAAACTGTTTTTT
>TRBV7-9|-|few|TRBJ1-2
CASSLDIAQGLYGYTF
TGTGCCAGCAGCTTAGATATCGCCCAGGGGCTCTATGGCTACACCTTC
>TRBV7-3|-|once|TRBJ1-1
CASSLNTEAFF
TGTGCCAGCAGCCTGAACACTGAAGCTTTCTTT
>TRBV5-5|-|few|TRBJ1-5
CASSSTGLNQPQHF
TGTGCCAGCAGCTCTACAGGATTGAATCAGCCCCAGCATTTT
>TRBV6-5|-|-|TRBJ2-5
CASSSGTDQETQYF
TGTGCCAGCAGCTCCGGGACGGACCAAGAGACCCAGTACTTC
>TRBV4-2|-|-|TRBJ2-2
CASSPHLGGANTGELFF
TGTGCCAGCAGCCCCCATTTAGGAGGCGCGAACACCGGGGAGCTGTTTTTT
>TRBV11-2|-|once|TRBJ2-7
CASSLETGNPPTYEQYF
TGTGCCAGCAGCTTAGAAACGGGGAACCCCCCTACCTACGAGCAGTACTTC
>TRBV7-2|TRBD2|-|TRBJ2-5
CASSLVGLGFQETQYF
TGTGCCAGCAGCTTAGTGGGACTAGGTTTCCAAGAGACCCAGTACTTC
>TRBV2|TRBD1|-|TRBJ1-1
CTSSEGRGATEAFF
TGTACCAGCAGTGAGGGCAGGGGGGCAACTGAAGCTTTCTTT
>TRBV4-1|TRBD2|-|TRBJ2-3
CASSPGLAEDTQYF
TGCGCCAGCAGTCCGGGACTAGCCGAAGATACGCAGTATTTT
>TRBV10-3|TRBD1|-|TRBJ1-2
CAISERQGLNGYTF
TGTGCCATCAGTGAAAGACAGGGTTTAAATGGCTACACCTTC
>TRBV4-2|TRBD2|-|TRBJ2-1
CASSQGQGGLAGPGGYNEQFF
TGTGCCAGCAGCCAAGGCCAGGGGGGACTAGCGGGGCCCGGGGGTTACAATGAGCAGTTCTTC
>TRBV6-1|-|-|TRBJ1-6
CASSEVAGFNSPLHF
TGTGCCAGCAGTGAAGTTGCAGGGTTCAATTCACCCCTCCACTTT
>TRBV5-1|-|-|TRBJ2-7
CASSLAGGTYEQYF
TGCGCCAGCAGCTTGGCCGGAGGGACCTACGAGCAGTACTTC
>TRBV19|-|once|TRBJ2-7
CASSMGGRGREQYF
TGTGCCAGTAGTATGGGGGGAAGGGGTCGCGAGCAGTACTTC
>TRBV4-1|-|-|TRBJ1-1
CASSQGLNEAFF
TGCGCCAGCAGCCAAGGACTTAATGAAGCTTTCTTT
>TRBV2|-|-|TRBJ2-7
CASRLGSYEQYF
TGTGCCAGCAGACTTGGAAGCTACGAGCAGTACTTC
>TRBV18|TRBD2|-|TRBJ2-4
CASSPPGRGNIQYF
TGTGCCAGCTCACCCCCAGGGAGGGGAAACATTCAGTACTTC
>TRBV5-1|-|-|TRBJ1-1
CASSLDSAGNTEAFF
TGCGCCAGCAGCTTGGACTCAGCGGGAAACACTGAAGCTTTCTTT
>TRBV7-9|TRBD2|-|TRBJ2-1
CASSPLGLDHPRANEQFF
TGTGCCAGCAGCCCCCTAGGACTAGACCACCCCCGAGCCAATGAGCAGTTCTTC
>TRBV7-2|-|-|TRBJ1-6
CASSLEGHNDLGDSPLHF
TGTGCCAGCAGCTTAGAGGGACACAATGATTTGGGTGATTCACCCCTCCACTTT
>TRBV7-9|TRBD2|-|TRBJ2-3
CASRAGGPTDTQYF
TGTGCCAGCAGAGCGGGGGGGCCCACAGATACGCAGTATTTT
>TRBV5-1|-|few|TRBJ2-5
CASSLQGLRKETQYF
TGCGCCAGCAGCTTGCAGGGTTTAAGAAAAGAGACCCAGTACTTC
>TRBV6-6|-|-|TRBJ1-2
CASSFGAANYGYTF
TGTGCCAGTAGTTTCGGGGCGGCTAACTATGGCTACACCTTC
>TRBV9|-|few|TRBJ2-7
CASSPQDLGGEQYF
TGTGCCAGCAGCCCCCAGGATCTCGGGGGCGAGCAGTACTTC
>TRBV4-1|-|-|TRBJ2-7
CASSETADPFYEQYF
TGCGCCAGCAGCGAAACAGCAGACCCTTTCTACGAGCAGTACTTC
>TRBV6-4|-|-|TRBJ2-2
CASSDGQNTGELFF
TGTGCCAGCAGTGACGGACAGAACACCGGGGAGCTGTTTTTT
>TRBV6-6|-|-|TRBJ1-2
CASTNEVHGYTF
TGTGCCAGCACCAATGAGGTTCATGGCTACACCTTC
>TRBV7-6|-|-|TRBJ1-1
CASSPGQNTEAFF
TGTGCCAGCAGCCCCGGACAGAACACTGAAGCTTTCTTT
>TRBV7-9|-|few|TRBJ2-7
CASSLGGLDSYEQYF
TGTGCCAGCAGCTTAGGAGGCTTAGATTCCTACGAGCAGTACTTC
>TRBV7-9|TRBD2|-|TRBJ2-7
CASSPTGGYEQYF
TGTGCCAGCAGCCCAACGGGGGGCTACGAGCAGTACTTC
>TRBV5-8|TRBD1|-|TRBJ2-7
CASRRTPGQLTYEQYF
TGTGCCAGCAGACGGACGCCGGGACAGTTGACCTACGAGCAGTACTTC
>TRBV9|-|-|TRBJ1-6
CASSVGLGSYNSPLHF
TGTGCCAGCAGCGTAGGCCTAGGCTCCTATAATTCACCCCTCCACTTT
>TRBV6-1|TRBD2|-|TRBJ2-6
CASEGGESGANVLTF
TGTGCCAGCGAGGGAGGGGAGTCTGGGGCCAACGTCCTGACTTTC
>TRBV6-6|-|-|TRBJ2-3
CASSYEVDTQYF
TGTGCCAGCAGTTACGAGGTTGATACGCAGTATTTT
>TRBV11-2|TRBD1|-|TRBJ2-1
CASSSGPGQGSYNEQFF
TGTGCCAGCAGCTCGGGGCCGGGACAGGGAAGTTACAATGAGCAGTTCTTC
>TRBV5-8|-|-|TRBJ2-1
CASSLGKDRLWFYEQFF
TGTGCCAGCAGCCTCGGGAAGGACAGACTTTGGTTCTATGAGCAGTTCTTC